These T cell receptor beta chains were read from a single sample in a study of blood T cell repertoires in COVID-19. Some clones are missing from TCRdb's copy, which holds only in-frame ones; the method was immunoSEQ multiplex PCR. The table includes about 100,000 clones, 85% detected once. Sequencing was done on a sample of peripheral blood. These receptors were obtained from a human donor in a cohort sampled during active COVID-19. The CDR3 runs from the conserved cysteine through the conserved F or W. The D gene is left open where the match is weak. Some rows have no size entry. The others give once, few or many, or a class for an expanded clone.

clone size | D gene | J gene | V gene | CDR3 DNA | CDR3 protein
- | TRBD1 | TRBJ2-7 | TRBV7-2 | TGTGCCAGCAGACTGACAGGGGCCTACGAGCAGTACTTC | CASRLTGAYEQYF
- | - | TRBJ2-7 | TRBV7-9 | TGTGCCAGCAGCTTAGAGACAGGTATCGAGCAGTACTTC | CASSLETGIEQYF
few | - | TRBJ2-7 | TRBV6-6 | TGTGCCAGCAGTTACTCGATGGACAGTCAGTCCTACGAGCAGTACTTC | CASSYSMDSQSYEQYF
- | - | TRBJ2-7 | TRBV2 | TGTGCCAGTTTAGCGGAGAGATCCTACGAGCAGTACTTC | CASLAERSYEQYF
- | TRBD1 | TRBJ2-7 | TRBV5-1 | TGCGCCAGCAGCTTGACGGCAGGGGGCTACGAGCAGTACTTC | CASSLTAGGYEQYF
once | TRBD1 | TRBJ2-3 | TRBV13 | TGTGCCAGCAGCTTAGTTCTAGGACAGGGCCCGCTGGGCACAGATACGCAGTATTTT | CASSLVLGQGPLGTDTQYF
- | TRBD1 | TRBJ1-6 | TRBV19 | TGTGCCAGTAGCGACAGGGCCAGCTCCTATAATTCACCCCTCCACTTT | CASSDRASSYNSPLHF
- | - | TRBJ2-1 | TRBV3-1/TRBV3-2 | TGTGCCAGCAGCCAAGATAGTAGCGGATACAATGAGCAGTTCTTC | CASSQDSSGYNEQFF
- | TRBD1 | TRBJ2-4 | TRBV7-9 | TGTGCCAGCAGCTTAACAGGGGTAGAGCTGGGCATTCAGTACTTC | CASSLTGVELGIQYF
- | - | TRBJ2-7 | TRBV19 | TGTGCCAGTAGTATCTGGGACAAGCCCTACGAGCAGTACTTC | CASSIWDKPYEQYF
- | - | TRBJ2-7 | TRBV18 | TGTGCCAGCTCACCAGGAGCCTTCTCCTACGAGCAGTACTTC | CASSPGAFSYEQYF
- | - | TRBJ2-5 | TRBV6-6 | TGTGCCAGCACCGGAGCGGACCCGGAGACCCAGTACTTC | CASTGADPETQYF
once | - | TRBJ1-2 | TRBV7-2 | TGTGCCAGCAGCTTAGATGGGGCGAACATCCCTTCTGGCTACACCTTC | CASSLDGANIPSGYTF
- | - | TRBJ2-2 | TRBV5-1 | TGCGCCAGCAGCTTGGCCACGAACACCGGGGAGCTGTTTTTT | CASSLATNTGELFF
few | - | TRBJ2-5 | TRBV3-1/TRBV3-2 | TGTGCCAGCAGCCAAAGTAGGGGGTTGAACGAGACCCAGTACTTC | CASSQSRGLNETQYF
- | TRBD1 | TRBJ2-5 | TRBV5-6 | TGTGCCAGCAGCCGTCCTAGGACAGGTCTTGGAGAGACCCAGTACTTC | CASSRPRTGLGETQYF
- | TRBD1 | TRBJ2-2 | TRBV3-1/TRBV3-2 | TGTGCCAGCAGCCCGGACAGGCCGAACACCGGGGAGCTGTTTTTT | CASSPDRPNTGELFF
- | - | TRBJ2-3 | TRBV7-2 | TGTGCCAGCAGCTTACGGCCAGGGGAAAGCACAGATACGCAGTATTTT | CASSLRPGESTDTQYF
once | - | TRBJ2-7 | TRBV27 | TGTGCCAGCAGTTTATCACCGGCAGGCAACTACGAGCAGTACTTC | CASSLSPAGNYEQYF
- | - | TRBJ1-6 | TRBV2 | TGTGCCAGCACTCTTGGACAGATCTATAATTCACCCCTCCACTTT | CASTLGQIYNSPLHF
- | TRBD1 | TRBJ2-6 | TRBV19 | TGTGCCAGTAGTCTTCGGACAGGAGTGAGTGGGGCCAACGTCCTGACTTTC | CASSLRTGVSGANVLTF
- | - | TRBJ2-2 | TRBV18 | TGTGCCAGCTCACCCCTGCCGGGGACCGGGGAGCTGTTTTTT | CASSPLPGTGELFF
- | TRBD2 | TRBJ2-5 | TRBV7-2 | TGTGCCAGCAGCTTAGCGATAGCGGGGGGGGAAGAGACCCAGTACTTC | CASSLAIAGGEETQYF
- | - | TRBJ2-3 | TRBV5-1 | TGCGCCAGCAGCTTGGAGGGGAACACAGATACGCAGTATTTT | CASSLEGNTDTQYF
few | - | TRBJ1-2 | TRBV6-5 | TGTGCCAGCAGACATATGGGCAGAAACTATGGCTACACCTTC | CASRHMGRNYGYTF
- | - | TRBJ2-3 | TRBV10-1 | TGCGCCAGCAGTGAGGGGGCTTCGGGTACAGATACGCAGTATTTT | CASSEGASGTDTQYF
- | - | TRBJ2-1 | TRBV5-1 | TGCGCCAGCAGCTTGGAACAGATATACAATGAGCAGTTCTTC | CASSLEQIYNEQFF
- | TRBD1 | TRBJ2-1 | TRBV5-1 | TGCGCCAGCAGCCCAGCGGGACAGGGAATCAATGAGCAGTTCTTC | CASSPAGQGINEQFF
- | TRBD2 | TRBJ2-3 | TRBV5-1 | TGCGCCAGCAGCTTTGGTAGCGGGAGTATAGATACGCAGTATTTT | CASSFGSGSIDTQYF
- | - | TRBJ2-1 | TRBV18 | TGTGCCAGCTCACCCGCCTCTAGCTTTGAGCAGTTCTTC | CASSPASSFEQFF
once | TRBD1 | TRBJ1-2 | TRBV6-2/TRBV6-3 | TGTGCCAGCAGTCAACCCCCCGGGACAGGGGGATCGAGAGGCTACACCTTC | CASSQPPGTGGSRGYTF
- | TRBD2 | TRBJ2-7 | TRBV6-2/TRBV6-3 | TGTGCCAGCAGTAGGGGCGCTAGCGGGGGAAACTACGAGCAGTACTTC | CASSRGASGGNYEQYF
once | - | TRBJ2-6 | TRBV4-2 | TGTGCCAGCAGCCAGCCGTTCGTCGGGTCTGGGGCCAACGTCCTGACTTTC | CASSQPFVGSGANVLTF
once | TRBD2 | TRBJ2-1 | TRBV24-1 | TGTGCCACCAGTGATTACGGGACTACACCTCAGTTCTTC | CATSDYGTTPQFF
- | TRBD1 | TRBJ2-7 | TRBV5-4 | TGTGCCAGCAGCTTCCAGACAGGGTCGCCCTACGAGCAGTACTTC | CASSFQTGSPYEQYF
- | TRBD1 | TRBJ1-2 | TRBV6-5 | TGTGCCAGCAGCCCGGGACAGGGGGCGCGTGGCTACACCTTC | CASSPGQGARGYTF
- | TRBD2 | TRBJ2-7 | TRBV5-1 | TGCGCCAGCAGCTCGGGACTAGCGGGAGGTTCGCTCTCCTACGAGCAGTACTTC | CASSSGLAGGSLSYEQYF
- | TRBD1 | TRBJ2-1 | TRBV10-3 | TGTGCCATCAGGGCCGGGACAGGGTATCATGAGCAGTTCTTC | CAIRAGTGYHEQFF
- | - | TRBJ2-5 | TRBV30 | TGTGCCTGGAATGGGCAGCCACAAGAGACCCAGTACTTC | CAWNGQPQETQYF
- | - | TRBJ2-5 | TRBV5-5 | TGTGCCAGCAGCTTTTTATACTATCAAGAGACCCAGTACTTC | CASSFLYYQETQYF